This T cell receptor beta chain emerged from a study of shared T cell receptors in the human thymus. J lost 5 bases, V lost 3 bases, and 9 bases had no gene match. Germline V gene lookup returns CDR1 GTSNPN and CDR2 SVGIG (reference sequence). The CDR3 loop spans 14 amino acids. Only in-frame clones appear in the TCRdb table, and some are missing; sequencing was by immunoSEQ multiplex PCR. The table lists hundreds of thousands of clones, approximately 87% of them singletons. Another study also made use of these data, one on human thymus T cells.

V and J are TRBV30 and TRBJ1-1, with 7 bases identical to TRBD1. Specimen: thymocytes. The sequence was collected from a boy under two years old with a congenital heart defect. The CDR3 DNA reads as TGTGCCTGGAGCCGACAGGGTAGTCTAACTGAAGCTTTCTTT. Protein: CAWSRQGSLTEAFF.